This TCR beta chain was sequenced in a study of beta chain features in type 1 diabetes. Broader study findings: Lower insertion and higher deletion counts appeared at VDJ junctions in type 1 diabetes patients.

A remark on this clone: As yet, its antigen is unknown.

Expressed TCRB transcripts were sequenced because the isolated RNA had all been reverse transcribed beforehand. Sequencing used immunoSEQ multiplex PCR; TCRdb keeps in-frame clones, though not all of them. The sample yields under 900,000 clones, about 17% seen once. This TCR came from a woman under 30 in good health. The specimen was naive CD4+ T cells from blood.

CDR3 loop: CATSRDPLNMNTEAFF. The CDR3 DNA reads TGTGCCACCAGCAGAGATCCTTTGAACATGAACACTGAAGCTTTCTTT. J is TRBJ1-1 and V is TRBV15; D unclear. There are 16 residues in the CDR3. CDR1 and CDR2 from the germline V gene are LNHNV and YYDKDF (reference sequence). Trimming removed 0 bases at V and 0 bases at J, with 11 bases between.